A single sample gave rise to the 5 T cell receptor beta chains below, sequenced in a study of cytomegalovirus exposure and HLA in healthy donors. The PCR made use of 60 Vbeta and 13 Jbeta primers. Method: immunoSEQ multiplex PCR; TCRdb's copy keeps in-frame clones and lacks some. The profile covers approximately 100,000 clones, with around 79% appearing a single time and approximately 3.7% taken by the ten largest. The sequenced sample consisted of PBMCs. The receptors were gathered from a middle-aged man in good health and CMV-seropositive.

The chain couples TRBV11-3 to TRBJ2-1; TRBD1 matches 7 bases. The germline V gene encodes CDR1 SGHNT and CDR2 YENEEA. The CDR3 length is 17 residues. J lost 2 bases, V lost 6 bases, and 13 bases had no gene match. CDR3 sequence (DNA): TGTGCCAGCAGTTACACGACCGGGACAGAAACCTACAATGAGCAGTTCTTC. Translated, it gives CASSYTTGTETYNEQFF.

The chain combines TRBV27 with TRBJ1-2; no definite D call. Trimming took off 6 bases at V and 5 bases at J, with 10 bases between the two ends. This CDR3 has 12 residues. Per germline, CDR1 MNHEY and CDR2 SMNVEV (reference sequence). The CDR3 reads CASSSTGYGYTF. The CDR3 coding sequence is TGTGCCAGCAGCTCTACGGGGTATGGCTACACCTTC.

The chain couples TRBV10-1 to TRBJ2-7, with D possibly being TRBD2 (5 bases). Germline-derived CDR1 and CDR2 are WNHNN and SYGVQD (reference sequence). V dropped 5 bases and J dropped 2 bases, with 13 bases sitting between them. This CDR3 contains 14 residues. The CDR3 sequence is CASSIGEGPYEQYF. CDR3 DNA: TGCGCCAGCAGTATCGGGGAAGGTCCCTACGAGCAGTACTTC.

In the case of this clone: The sample contains more than one DNA sequence encoding this CDR3. The J gene is TRBJ1-2, the V gene TRBV28; TRBD1 is a possible D gene (6 bases). The CDR3 length is 13 residues. The V end lost 3 bases, the J end lost 5 bases, and 10 bases lay between the germline ends. Per germline, CDR1 MDHEN and CDR2 SYDVKM. CDR3 coding DNA: TGTGCCAGCAGTTTTAGGGGGGGATATGGCTACACCTTC. Translating it yields CASSFRGGYGYTF.

This chain connects TRBV2 to TRBJ2-5, with D possibly being TRBD2 (6 bases). Between the trimmed V and J ends, which lost 7 bases and 2 bases, there was a span of 11 bases. Germline V lookup: CDR1 SNHLY, CDR2 FYNNEI. The CDR3 is 13 residues long. CDR3 DNA: TGTGCCAGCACTCGGGAGCAACAAGAGACCCAGTACTTC. Its protein is CASTREQQETQYF. Drawing the rest from reference TRBV2 and TRBJ2-5, the complete variable domain is EPEVTQTPSHQVTQMGQEVILRCVPISNHLYFYWYRQILGQKVEFLVSFYNNEISEKSEIFDDQFSVERPDGSNFTLKIRSTKLEDSAMYFCASTREQQETQYFGPGTRLLVL.